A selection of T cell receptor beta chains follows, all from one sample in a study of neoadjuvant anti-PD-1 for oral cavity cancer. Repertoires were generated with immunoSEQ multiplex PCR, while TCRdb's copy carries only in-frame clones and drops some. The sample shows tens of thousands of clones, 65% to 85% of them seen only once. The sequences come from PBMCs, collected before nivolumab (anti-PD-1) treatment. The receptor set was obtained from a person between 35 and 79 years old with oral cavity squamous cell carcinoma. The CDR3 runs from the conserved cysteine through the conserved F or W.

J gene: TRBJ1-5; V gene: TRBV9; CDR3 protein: CASSAAGAPNQPQHF
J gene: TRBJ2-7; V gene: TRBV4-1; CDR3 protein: CASSQFLRGTGVGEQYF
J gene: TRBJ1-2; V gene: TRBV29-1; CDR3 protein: CSVGATGGGGYTF
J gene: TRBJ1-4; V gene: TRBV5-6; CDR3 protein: CASRQQGNEKLFF
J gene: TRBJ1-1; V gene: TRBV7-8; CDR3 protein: CASANPSGRDTEAFF
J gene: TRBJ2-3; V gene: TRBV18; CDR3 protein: CASSPLRGEAEYF
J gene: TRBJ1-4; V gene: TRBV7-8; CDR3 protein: CASSSRMGQGSEKLFF
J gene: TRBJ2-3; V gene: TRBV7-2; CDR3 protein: CASTPQRSDTQYF
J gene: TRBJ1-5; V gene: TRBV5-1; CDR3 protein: CASSLVAGGNQPQHF
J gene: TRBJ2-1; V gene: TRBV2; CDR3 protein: CASEDPTSGGDYNEQFF
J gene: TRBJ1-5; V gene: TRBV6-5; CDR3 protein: CASSSLDRGSQPQHF
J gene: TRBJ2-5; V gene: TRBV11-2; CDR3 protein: CASSSGRVRQGETQYF
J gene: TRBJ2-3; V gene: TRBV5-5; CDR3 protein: CACLTSGTTSTDTQYF
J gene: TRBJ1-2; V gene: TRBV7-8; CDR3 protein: CASIKGGNYGYTF
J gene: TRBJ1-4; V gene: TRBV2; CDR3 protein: CASSSPQGTNEKLFF
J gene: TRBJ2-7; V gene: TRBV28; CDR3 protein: CASSLPYEQYF
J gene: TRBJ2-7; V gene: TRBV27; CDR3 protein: CASWDRISYEQYF
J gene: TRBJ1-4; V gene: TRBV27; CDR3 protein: CASSLSGPFEKLFF